The sequence of this T cell receptor (beta chain) was determined in a study of brain T cells in children with intractable seizures. This table comes from immunoSEQ multiplex PCR, and its TCRdb copy is limited to in-frame clones, with some not included. The sample carries approximately 330,000 clones, more than 85% recorded once. The germline V and J ends were trimmed by 2 bases and 1 base, with 11 bases remaining between them. There are 15 residues in the CDR3. Germline values: CDR1 MNHNS, CDR2 SASEGT. As for time point: blood from clinic visit 5 months post-surgery; TSC patient then seizure free. This clonotype originated in a boy under three years old with tuberous sclerosis and intractable seizures. The V call is TRBV6-1, the J call TRBJ1-2; D possibly corresponds to TRBD1 (5 bases). The material sequenced was peripheral blood, taken 4 to 5 months after surgery. For the CDR3, the DNA is TGTGCCAGCAGTGAATTGCCAGGGCTTAACTATGGCTACACCTTC. Translating it yields CASSELPGLNYGYTF.